These T cell receptor beta chains were read from a single sample in a study of blood T cell repertoires in COVID-19. TCRdb's table, derived via immunoSEQ multiplex PCR, lists solely in-frame clones and lacks some. The sample consists of under 130,000 clones, around 74% of them appearing once. Specimen: peripheral blood. Every receptor here comes from a woman aged 65 to 85 with acute or convalescent COVID-19. The CDR3 runs from the conserved cysteine through the conserved F or W. The D gene is left open where the match is weak. Not every row has a clone size; where given, it reads once, few, many or a size class.

v_call: TRBV19; d_call: NA; clone_size: NA; j_call: TRBJ2-3; cdr3_aa: CASSPGYSTDTQYF; cdr3_nt: TGTGCCAGTAGTCCGGGGTATAGCACAGATACGCAGTATTTT
v_call: TRBV2; d_call: NA; clone_size: NA; j_call: TRBJ1-5; cdr3_aa: CASSPSARVWNSNQPQHF; cdr3_nt: TGTGCCAGCAGTCCCAGCGCCAGGGTTTGGAATAGCAATCAGCCCCAGCATTTT
v_call: TRBV28; d_call: NA; clone_size: NA; j_call: TRBJ1-2; cdr3_aa: CASSNQYGYTF; cdr3_nt: TGTGCCAGCAGTAATCAGTATGGCTACACCTTC
v_call: TRBV7-9; d_call: NA; clone_size: NA; j_call: TRBJ2-2; cdr3_aa: CASSLLMEAGELFF; cdr3_nt: TGTGCCAGCAGCTTGTTGATGGAGGCCGGGGAGCTGTTTTTT
v_call: TRBV13; d_call: TRBD1; clone_size: NA; j_call: TRBJ1-1; cdr3_aa: CASSHGDRGLLNTEAFF; cdr3_nt: TGTGCCAGCAGCCACGGGGACAGGGGTCTACTGAACACTGAAGCTTTCTTT
v_call: TRBV19; d_call: NA; clone_size: NA; j_call: TRBJ1-5; cdr3_aa: CASSIDPGLLPNQPQHF; cdr3_nt: TGTGCCAGTAGTATAGATCCCGGACTTTTACCTAATCAGCCCCAGCATTTT
v_call: TRBV5-1; d_call: TRBD1; clone_size: NA; j_call: TRBJ1-2; cdr3_aa: CASSFDRAPWGYGYTF; cdr3_nt: TGCGCCAGCAGCTTTGACAGGGCCCCATGGGGCTATGGCTACACCTTC
v_call: TRBV19; d_call: TRBD1; clone_size: NA; j_call: TRBJ2-7; cdr3_aa: CASSMQQGSTYEQYF; cdr3_nt: TGTGCCAGTAGTATGCAACAGGGGTCAACCTACGAGCAGTACTTC
v_call: TRBV3-1/TRBV3-2; d_call: NA; clone_size: NA; j_call: TRBJ1-4; cdr3_aa: CASSQGFLVVGTNEKLFF; cdr3_nt: TGTGCCAGCAGCCAAGGGTTTTTAGTCGTTGGAACTAATGAAAAACTGTTTTTT
v_call: TRBV7-9; d_call: NA; clone_size: NA; j_call: TRBJ2-1; cdr3_aa: CASTKGGGYNEQFF; cdr3_nt: TGTGCCAGCACTAAAGGGGGAGGGTACAATGAGCAGTTCTTC
v_call: TRBV6-5; d_call: TRBD1; clone_size: NA; j_call: TRBJ1-4; cdr3_aa: CASSGTAPNEKLFF; cdr3_nt: TGTGCCAGCTCCGGGACAGCTCCTAATGAAAAACTGTTTTTT
v_call: TRBV29-1; d_call: NA; clone_size: few; j_call: TRBJ1-2; cdr3_aa: CSVDGPGGLQGYTF; cdr3_nt: TGCAGCGTTGACGGTCCGGGGGGTCTACAGGGCTACACCTTC
v_call: TRBV7-5; d_call: NA; clone_size: NA; j_call: TRBJ1-2; cdr3_aa: CVRSLEQGAGNGYTF; cdr3_nt: TGTGTCAGAAGCTTAGAACAGGGGGCTGGAAATGGCTACACCTTC
v_call: TRBV6-4; d_call: NA; clone_size: NA; j_call: TRBJ1-2; cdr3_aa: CASSDSLGLSGYTF; cdr3_nt: TGTGCCAGCAGTGACTCGTTAGGACTCTCTGGCTACACCTTC
v_call: TRBV5-6; d_call: TRBD1; clone_size: NA; j_call: TRBJ2-7; cdr3_aa: CASSLTSGTESYEQYF; cdr3_nt: TGTGCCAGCAGCTTGACCTCCGGGACAGAGAGCTACGAGCAGTACTTC
v_call: TRBV5-4; d_call: NA; clone_size: NA; j_call: TRBJ1-1; cdr3_aa: CASSSETVFYTEAFF; cdr3_nt: TGTGCCAGCAGTTCCGAAACAGTTTTTTACACTGAAGCTTTCTTT
v_call: TRBV6-5; d_call: NA; clone_size: once; j_call: TRBJ2-5; cdr3_aa: CASSLLTGNQETQYF; cdr3_nt: TGTGCCAGCAGTCTACTGACAGGCAACCAAGAGACCCAGTACTTC
v_call: TRBV7-2; d_call: NA; clone_size: few; j_call: TRBJ2-1; cdr3_aa: CASSPGSRRGNEQFF; cdr3_nt: TGTGCCAGCAGCCCGGGGTCCCGGAGGGGCAATGAGCAGTTCTTC
v_call: TRBV4-3; d_call: NA; clone_size: NA; j_call: TRBJ1-6; cdr3_aa: CASSQDRNSPLHF; cdr3_nt: TGCGCCAGCAGCCAAGACCGGAATTCACCCCTCCACTTT
v_call: TRBV3-1/TRBV3-2; d_call: NA; clone_size: NA; j_call: TRBJ1-2; cdr3_aa: CASSQAYGYTF; cdr3_nt: TGTGCCAGCAGCCAAGCATATGGCTACACCTTC
v_call: TRBV5-4; d_call: TRBD1; clone_size: NA; j_call: TRBJ1-2; cdr3_aa: CASSSGTGKNYGYTF; cdr3_nt: TGTGCCAGCAGCTCTGGGACAGGGAAAAACTATGGCTACACCTTC
v_call: TRBV5-6; d_call: TRBD1; clone_size: NA; j_call: TRBJ2-7; cdr3_aa: CASSFHRGQQYF; cdr3_nt: TGTGCCAGCAGCTTCCACAGGGGGCAGCAGTACTTC
v_call: TRBV6-1; d_call: NA; clone_size: NA; j_call: TRBJ1-2; cdr3_aa: CASSEEGGTYYGYTF; cdr3_nt: TGTGCCAGCAGTGAAGAGGGCGGGACCTACTATGGCTACACCTTC
v_call: TRBV5-1; d_call: TRBD1; clone_size: NA; j_call: TRBJ2-7; cdr3_aa: CASSLEGQTPYEQYF; cdr3_nt: TGCGCCAGCAGCTTGGAGGGACAGACTCCCTACGAGCAGTACTTC
v_call: TRBV25-1; d_call: TRBD1; clone_size: NA; j_call: TRBJ1-6; cdr3_aa: CASSASGTGGSPLHF; cdr3_nt: TGTGCCAGCAGTGCGTCCGGGACAGGGGGGTCACCCCTCCACTTT
v_call: TRBV10-3; d_call: TRBD2; clone_size: NA; j_call: TRBJ2-3; cdr3_aa: CAISESRLADTQYF; cdr3_nt: TGTGCCATCAGTGAGTCCAGACTAGCGGATACGCAGTATTTT
v_call: TRBV7-6; d_call: NA; clone_size: few; j_call: TRBJ1-1; cdr3_aa: CASSLEGGPNTEAFF; cdr3_nt: TGTGCCAGCAGCCTCGAAGGGGGACCTAACACTGAAGCTTTCTTT
v_call: TRBV4-1; d_call: TRBD1; clone_size: NA; j_call: TRBJ1-2; cdr3_aa: CASSHLYRGNQDGYTF; cdr3_nt: TGCGCCAGCAGCCATTTATACAGGGGGAATCAGGATGGCTACACCTTC
v_call: TRBV7-6; d_call: TRBD2; clone_size: NA; j_call: TRBJ2-3; cdr3_aa: CASSPVPTSGGALVTDTQYF; cdr3_nt: TGTGCCAGCAGCCCCGTCCCGACTAGCGGGGGGGCCCTGGTGACAGATACGCAGTATTTT
v_call: TRBV5-5; d_call: TRBD1; clone_size: NA; j_call: TRBJ1-2; cdr3_aa: CASSLSWGDRAGYTF; cdr3_nt: TGTGCCAGCAGCTTAAGCTGGGGGGACAGGGCCGGCTACACCTTC
v_call: TRBV18; d_call: TRBD1; clone_size: NA; j_call: TRBJ1-1; cdr3_aa: CASSPLQGNSEAFF; cdr3_nt: TGTGCCAGCTCACCATTACAGGGGAACTCTGAAGCTTTCTTT
v_call: TRBV12-3/TRBV12-4; d_call: NA; clone_size: many; j_call: TRBJ2-1; cdr3_aa: CASSQMNNEQFF; cdr3_nt: TGTGCCAGCAGTCAGATGAACAATGAGCAGTTCTTC
v_call: TRBV9; d_call: TRBD2; clone_size: NA; j_call: TRBJ2-7; cdr3_aa: CASSVVNSGGAPSFYEQYF; cdr3_nt: TGTGCCAGCAGCGTAGTGAATAGCGGGGGGGCCCCCTCTTTTTACGAGCAGTACTTC
v_call: TRBV13; d_call: TRBD2; clone_size: NA; j_call: TRBJ2-1; cdr3_aa: CASSPAGTSGHNEQFF; cdr3_nt: TGTGCCAGCAGCCCCGCCGGGACTAGCGGCCACAATGAGCAGTTCTTC
v_call: TRBV5-1; d_call: TRBD1; clone_size: NA; j_call: TRBJ1-2; cdr3_aa: CASSLTGGSNYGYTF; cdr3_nt: TGCGCCAGCAGTTTGACAGGGGGCAGCAACTATGGCTACACCTTC
v_call: TRBV29-1; d_call: NA; clone_size: NA; j_call: TRBJ2-1; cdr3_aa: CSVRRGDSYNEQFF; cdr3_nt: TGCAGCGTTCGGCGGGGAGACTCTTACAATGAGCAGTTCTTC
v_call: TRBV19; d_call: NA; clone_size: NA; j_call: TRBJ1-2; cdr3_aa: CASSIRRSEPNYGYTF; cdr3_nt: TGTGCCAGTAGTATAAGGCGGTCGGAACCTAACTATGGCTACACCTTC
v_call: TRBV2; d_call: TRBD1; clone_size: NA; j_call: TRBJ1-1; cdr3_aa: CASSEIRQGWTEAFF; cdr3_nt: TGTGCCAGCAGTGAAATCAGACAGGGCTGGACTGAAGCTTTCTTT
v_call: TRBV29-1; d_call: TRBD1; clone_size: NA; j_call: TRBJ2-6; cdr3_aa: CSAKLNRGLESGANVLTF; cdr3_nt: TGCAGCGCCAAGCTCAACAGGGGGCTAGAATCTGGGGCCAACGTCCTGACTTTC
v_call: TRBV30; d_call: NA; clone_size: few; j_call: TRBJ2-3; cdr3_aa: CAWSVAVKSTDTQYF; cdr3_nt: TGTGCCTGGAGTGTAGCGGTGAAGTCCACAGATACGCAGTATTTT
v_call: TRBV4-1; d_call: NA; clone_size: NA; j_call: TRBJ2-7; cdr3_aa: CASSQVGQGLNEQYF; cdr3_nt: TGCGCCAGCAGCCAAGTGGGCCAGGGGCTCAACGAGCAGTACTTC
v_call: TRBV6-5; d_call: TRBD1; clone_size: NA; j_call: TRBJ1-1; cdr3_aa: CASSPHRGQGTEAFF; cdr3_nt: TGTGCCAGCAGTCCTCACAGGGGGCAAGGAACTGAAGCTTTCTTT
v_call: TRBV3-1/TRBV3-2; d_call: NA; clone_size: NA; j_call: TRBJ1-2; cdr3_aa: CASSQGRGYTF; cdr3_nt: TGTGCCAGCAGCCAAGGCCGGGGCTACACCTTC
v_call: TRBV28; d_call: NA; clone_size: NA; j_call: TRBJ1-5; cdr3_aa: CASSLAGTGGNQPQHF; cdr3_nt: TGTGCCAGCAGCCTCGCCGGCACGGGAGGCAATCAGCCCCAGCATTTT
v_call: TRBV18; d_call: NA; clone_size: NA; j_call: TRBJ2-7; cdr3_aa: CASSPETGSSSYEQYF; cdr3_nt: TGTGCCAGCTCACCAGAGACAGGTTCTAGCTCCTACGAGCAGTACTTC
v_call: TRBV19; d_call: NA; clone_size: NA; j_call: TRBJ2-3; cdr3_aa: CASSPRNSGTDTQYF; cdr3_nt: TGTGCCAGCTCCCCTCGGAATAGCGGCACAGATACGCAGTATTTT
v_call: TRBV30; d_call: TRBD1; clone_size: NA; j_call: TRBJ1-1; cdr3_aa: CAWDRRDRPNTEAFF; cdr3_nt: TGTGCCTGGGACCGGAGGGACAGGCCGAACACTGAAGCTTTCTTT
v_call: TRBV19; d_call: NA; clone_size: few; j_call: TRBJ1-6; cdr3_aa: CASGGGSSYNSPLHF; cdr3_nt: TGTGCCAGTGGGGGCGGCAGCTCCTATAATTCACCCCTCCACTTT
v_call: TRBV4-3; d_call: NA; clone_size: NA; j_call: TRBJ2-7; cdr3_aa: CASSQATGGGYEQYF; cdr3_nt: TGCGCCAGCAGCCAAGCCACTGGGGGCGGCTACGAGCAGTACTTC
v_call: TRBV6-6; d_call: TRBD1; clone_size: NA; j_call: TRBJ1-5; cdr3_aa: CASSQAGTGDQPQHF; cdr3_nt: TGTGCCAGCAGCCAGGCCGGGACAGGTGATCAGCCCCAGCATTTT